Presented here are 18 T cell receptor beta chains from one specimen sequenced in a study of molecular identifiers for immune sequencing clone quantification. TCRdb reanalysed the PCR reads using MiXCR and keeps one entry per CDR3 protein. The data show more than 450,000 distinct CDR3 sequences, under 30% seen once. The source material was naive CD8+ T cells from blood, with Jurkat cell RNA spiked in. Sample subset: FACS-sorted CD8+CD4-CCR7+CD45RA+ naive T cells. These receptor sequences come from a human donor in good health. Some libraries in this study had Jurkat cell RNA spiked in.

The chain uses TRBV6-2 or TRBV6-3 and TRBJ2-5, with no clear D. This CDR3 is 14 amino acids long. The germline V and J ends were trimmed by 2 bases and 0 bases, with 7 bases remaining between them. The germline V gene encodes CDR1 MNHEY and CDR2 SVGEGT. The CDR3 reads CASSYETHQETQYF. The DNA of the CDR3 is TGTGCCAGCAGTTACGAGACACACCAAGAGACCCAGTACTTC.

Comment on this clonotype: This may arise from a read error, as a much more abundant clone is one base away. The V and J genes are TRBV23-1 and TRBJ2-2; 7 nucleotides align to TRBD1. TRBV23-1 is an ORF, with its function uncertain. J gave up 4 bases and V 2 bases, and 7 bases lay outside the gene matches. This CDR3 is built from 16 residues. CDR3 nucleotides: TGCGCCAGCAGTCAACCGGGACAGTGGGGCACCGGGGAGCTGTTTTTT. Its translation is CASSQPGQWGTGELFF.

CDR3 in amino acids: CASSVGAHGNQPQHF. The CDR3 DNA reads as TGTGCCAGCAGTGTGGGGGCGCATGGCAATCAGCCCCAGCATTTT. The chain has TRBV27 and TRBJ1-5; weak D call: TRBD1 (6 bases). CDR1 and CDR2 (germline): MNHEY, SMNVEV (reference sequence). The CDR3 has 15 residues. The V end lost 5 bases, the J end lost 2 bases, and 13 bases lay between the germline ends.

As regards this clonotype: Mismatch with germline at one junction end may stem from a read error. The rearrangement links TRBV12-3 or TRBV12-4 to TRBJ1-6, with D maybe TRBD1 (6 bases). This CDR3 has 16 residues. CDR3 in DNA: TGTGCCAGCAGTGCCACGGGGGGCGGCCGGAATTCACCCCTCCCCTTT. Translating it yields CASSATGGGRNSPLPF.

The chain is built from TRBV27 and TRBJ2-7, with D tentatively TRBD2 (6 bases). The V end lost 0 bases, the J end lost 6 bases, and 9 bases lay between the germline ends. The CDR3 spans 13 residues. Germline V gives CDR1 MNHEY, CDR2 SMNVEV (reference sequence). The CDR3 region has the DNA TGTGCCAGCAGTTTATCGGAGGGGCGCGAGCAGTACTTC. Translated: CASSLSEGREQYF.

The chain links TRBV9 to TRBJ2-5; D gene ambiguous. V dropped 3 bases and J dropped 4 bases, with 16 bases sitting between them. Germline values: CDR1 SGDLS, CDR2 YYNGEE. This CDR3 comprises 15 residues. DNA of the CDR3: TGTGCCAGCAGCGAGGGTAGTTTGCTGGCAGAGACCCAGTACTTC. Encoded protein: CASSEGSLLAETQYF.

A remark on this clonotype: A read error may be the cause here, since a much bigger clone is one base away. The chain recombines TRBV19 with TRBJ2-2; D gene uncertain. CDR1 and CDR2 from the germline V gene are LNHDA and SQIVND (reference sequence). The CDR3 totals 15 residues. With 3 bases removed from V and 3 bases from J, the gap between germline ends came to 11 bases. The CDR3 DNA reads as TGTGCCAGTAGTATGTCCGGAAGAGACACCGGGGAGCTGTTTTTT. Translating it yields CASSMSGRDTGELFF. The full variable domain, with the rest looked up from reference TRBV19 and TRBJ2-2, is DGGITQSPKYLFRKEGQNVTLSCEQNLNHDAMYWYRQDPGQGLRLIYYSQIVNDFQKGDIAEGYSVSREKKESFPLTVTSAQKNPTAFYLCASSMSGRDTGELFFGEGSRLTVL.

The chain uses TRBV7-9 and TRBJ2-2; D is ambiguous. The germline V and J ends were trimmed by 4 bases and 0 bases, with 18 bases remaining between them. There are 18 residues in the CDR3. The germline V gene has CDR1 SEHNR and CDR2 FQNEAQ (reference sequence). The CDR3 is CASSSTQTTVPNTGELFF. The CDR3 DNA is TGTGCCAGCAGCTCCACCCAAACCACAGTTCCGAACACCGGGGAGCTGTTTTTT.

This clonotype was seen repeatedly, ten times or more. This chain uses TRBV5-1 with TRBJ1-1, with 8 bases fitting TRBD1. The CDR3 is 13 residues long. V trimming: 3 bases; J trimming: 4 bases; junction bases outside the gene matches: 2. Germline values: CDR1 SGHRS, CDR2 YFSETQ. The CDR3 bases are TGCGCCAGCAGCTACACAGGGGGCACTGAAGCTTTCTTT. Residues: CASSYTGGTEAFF.

Only a few counts were recorded for this clonotype. This chain connects TRBV19 to TRBJ1-5; 8 nucleotides match TRBD1. V was pared by 10 bases and J by 0 bases, with 11 bases of the junction left unmatched. This CDR3 region has 16 residues. CDR1 and CDR2 (germline): LNHDA, SQIVND (reference sequence). The CDR3 bases are TGTGCCACCGCGGACAGGGACCAATATAGCAATCAGCCCCAGCATTTT. Its translation is CATADRDQYSNQPQHF.

This clonotype has more than one count but fewer than ten. This chain uses TRBV20-1 with TRBJ2-7; 7 bases align to TRBD2. Germline CDR1 and CDR2: DFQATT and SNEGSKA (reference sequence). This CDR3 has 14 amino acids. The J segment lost 3 bases and the V segment lost 7 bases, leaving 12 bases of the junction unmatched. The CDR3 spells CSVESGELYYEQYF. CDR3 nucleotides: TGCAGTGTTGAAAGCGGGGAGCTGTACTACGAGCAGTACTTC.

This rearrangement joins TRBV28 to TRBJ1-4; no clear D gene. Germline lookup yields CDR1 MDHEN and CDR2 SYDVKM. This CDR3 has 13 residues. The germline V and J ends were trimmed by 3 bases and 8 bases, with 10 bases remaining between them. The CDR3 loop is CASSLTSLEKLFF. CDR3 bases: TGTGCCAGCAGTTTGACCAGCCTCGAAAAACTGTTTTTT.

This clonotype was found a few times. The chain recombines TRBV6-5 with TRBJ2-7; D gene unclear. The CDR3 is 13 amino acids. Trimming left V 0 bases short and J 6 bases short, with 9 bases between. CDR1 and CDR2 from the germline V gene are MNHEY and SVGAGI. In nucleotides, the CDR3 is TGTGCCAGCAGTTACTCAGGTCCCCTCGAGCAGTACTTC. Translated: CASSYSGPLEQYF.

This clonotype has a handful of counts. This chain links TRBV3-1 with TRBJ1-1; D unclear. The CDR3 is made up of 14 amino acids. Germline CDR1 LGHDT, CDR2 YNNKEL (reference sequence). V was shortened by 0 bases and J by 2 bases, with 7 bases between the two germline ends. CDR3 DNA sequence: TGTGCCAGCAGCCAAGAGGCTCGTAACACTGAAGCTTTCTTT. It yields the protein CASSQEARNTEAFF.

The J gene is TRBJ2-3, the V gene TRBV12-3 or TRBV12-4, with 10 bases that match TRBD2. The CDR3 covers 15 residues. Trimming at V came to 4 bases and at J to 5 bases, leaving 6 bases not matched to a gene. This CDR3 is CASSSKRGGGDTQYF. CDR3 nucleotides: TGTGCCAGCAGTTCAAAGCGGGGGGGGGGAGATACGCAGTATTTT.

This clonotype was recorded at least ten times. V is TRBV7-9 and J is TRBJ2-3; no definite D call. There are 11 residues in the CDR3. Per the germline V gene, CDR1 is SEHNR and CDR2 is FQNEAQ (reference sequence). V was cut by 6 bases and J by 3 bases, with 4 bases left in between. The CDR3 sequence: CASRRTDTQYF. CDR3 sequence (DNA): TGTGCCAGCAGGCGAACAGATACGCAGTATTTT.

V usage is TRBV20-1 and J usage is TRBJ2-4; D uncertain. The CDR3 runs to 12 residues. Trimming took 6 bases from V and 7 from J, leaving 13 bases between them. Germline V lookup: CDR1 DFQATT, CDR2 SNEGSKA (reference sequence). As DNA, the CDR3 is TGCAGTGCGCCGTTGGCCATTAACATTCAGTACTTC. This gives the protein CSAPLAINIQYF.

This clonotype occurred many times. The chain employs TRBV7-9 and TRBJ2-7, with 7 nucleotides matching TRBD2. J lost 4 bases, V lost 11 bases, and 5 bases had no gene match. The CDR3 loop spans 11 amino acids. In germline, CDR1 is SEHNR, CDR2 FQNEAQ (reference sequence). CDR3 DNA: TGTGCCGGCGACGGGGGGTACGAGCAGTACTTC. Protein sequence: CAGDGGYEQYF. Filled out from reference TRBV7-9 and TRBJ2-7, the complete variable domain reads DTGVSQNPRHKITKRGQNVTFRCDPISEHNRLYWYRQTLGQGPEFLTYFQNEAQLEKSRLLSDRFSAERPKGSFSTLEIQRTEQGDSAMYLCAGDGGYEQYFGPGTRLTVT.